Following are 2 T cell receptor beta chains from one sample sequenced in a study of cytomegalovirus exposure and HLA in healthy donors. Clones were read by immunoSEQ multiplex PCR, and TCRdb kept only the in-frame ones, dropping some. Of under 200,000 clones in the sample, about nine tenths are singletons; the top ten hold approximately 10%. Sequencing was carried out using PBMCs. Receptors were obtained from a woman between 18 and 29 years old in good health and CMV-seropositive.

This clone was found a few times. V gene TRBV10-3 combines with J gene TRBJ2-1; a possible D gene is TRBD1 (6 bases). Trimming pared 3 bases from V and 7 bases from J, leaving 10 bases between. The CDR3 runs to 13 residues. Germline V gene sequence: CDR1 ENHRY, CDR2 SYGVKD. This CDR3 reads CAISEQGVNEQFF. The CDR3 DNA reads TGTGCCATCAGTGAACAGGGAGTAAATGAGCAGTTCTTC.

The V and J genes are TRBV5-6 and TRBJ1-1; 7 bases map to TRBD1. J was trimmed by 6 bases and V by 4 bases; bases with no gene match: 15. Germline lookup yields CDR1 SGHDT and CDR2 YYEEEE. The CDR3 is 16 residues long. The CDR3 DNA reads as TGTGCCAGCAGCCCGGACAGGACACGAGAATCACCTGAAGCTTTCTTT. The encoded protein is CASSPDRTRESPEAFF.